This T cell receptor (beta chain) comes out of a study of blood T cells in healthy people across ages. Turning to the study itself: About one barcoded beta molecule was captured per two T cells (by template switching).

Study-level points and caveats: Percentage of naive T cells showed a strong correlation with TCR beta diversity. CMV infection status of these donors was not known.

This clonotype was detected ten times or more. What it recognizes is unknown. A second PCR of 7 to 11 cycles used a sample-barcoded 5' primer and a J-beta primer mix. Every single cDNA molecule received a tag from a template-switch adaptor with 12 random nucleotides. Each CDR3 protein gets one entry after TCRdb re-called the 5' RACE reads with MiXCR. The sample comprises about 1.1 million distinct CDR3 sequences, 35% to 45% of which are singletons, and about an eighth rests with the top ten. Per the germline V gene, CDR1 is LGHDT and CDR2 is YNNKEL (reference sequence). V was shortened by 2 bases and J by 3 bases, with 8 bases between the two germline ends. This CDR3 has 13 residues.

The sequencing sample was made of blood. The TCR comes from a man between 18 and 35 years old in good health. J is TRBJ2-7 and V is TRBV3-1, with D maybe TRBD1 (5 bases). CDR3 amino acids: CASSQTTVYEQYF. DNA of the CDR3: TGTGCCAGCAGCCAAACGACAGTCTACGAGCAGTACTTC.